The clone carrying this TCR beta chain was detected a few times. This entry comes from a study of blood T cell repertoires in COVID-19. Study context: Acute and convalescent COVID-19 specimens originated in the United States, Italy and Spain. T cells, B-cell-depleted T cells, or PBMCs provided the cDNA or gDNA that served as material.

Cohorts were based on clinical histories the participants reported. Assay used: immunoSEQ multiplex PCR; TCRdb lists only in-frame clones, some missing. Among about 280,000 clones listed, 90% were seen once. The sequence came from a woman between 18 and 29 years old with acute COVID-19. Sequenced: PBMCs or T cells enriched from blood (not recorded which).

The CDR3: CASSPGQGLAGELFF. DNA for the CDR3: TGTGCCAGCAGCCCGGGACAGGGGCTTGCCGGGGAGCTGTTTTTT. The chain combines TRBV9 with TRBJ2-2; 10 bases are shared with TRBD1. The J segment lost 6 bases and the V segment lost 4 bases, leaving 6 bases of the junction unmatched. The length of the CDR3 is 15 residues. Germline V gives CDR1 SGDLS, CDR2 YYNGEE.